At least ten counts were recorded for the clone carrying this T cell receptor beta chain. The sample originates from a study of early T cells in non-severe SARS-CoV-2 infection. Study-level background: Sequencing input comprised bulk RNA from unsorted whole blood; chain pairing was not available.

Attachment of unique molecular identifiers was made to individual cDNA molecules. TCRdb analysed the 5' RACE reads with MiXCR anew, one entry per CDR3 protein. The data show some 32,000 distinct CDR3 sequences, with approximately 5.3% seen just once and about 5.8% held by the top ten. Germline loops: CDR1 SGHVS, CDR2 FNYEAQ. CDR3 length: 15 amino acids. Germline trimming cut 5 bases from V and 4 bases from J; bases unmatched to any gene: 6. This chain uses TRBV7-6 with TRBJ1-3; 9 positions match TRBD1. Sequencing was performed on whole blood. The clonotype comes from an adult who was a healthcare worker with PCR-confirmed SARS-CoV-2 infection or an uninfected control (not recorded which). The CDR3 is CASSLGQGTGNTIYF. DNA for the CDR3: TGTGCCAGCAGCCTCGGACAGGGGACGGGAAACACCATATATTTT.